In its sample, the clone carrying this T cell receptor beta chain was seen a few times. These data come from a study of T cell responses to AZD1222 COVID-19 vaccine. Some clones are missing from TCRdb's copy, which holds only in-frame ones; the method was immunoSEQ multiplex PCR. The sample records 90,000 to 120,000 clones, roughly 84% being singletons. The specimen was peripheral blood, collected on day 0 of AZD1222 vaccination. The clonotype originates from an adult in good health.

The CDR3 nucleotides are TGTGCCAGCAGCTTAGGTTTCCAGGGGCACGAGCAGTACTTC. This codes for CASSLGFQGHEQYF. V is TRBV7-9 and J is TRBJ2-7; weak D call: TRBD1 (6 bases). Trimming took 1 base from V and 5 from J, leaving 12 bases between them. In germline, CDR1 is SEHNR, CDR2 FQNEAQ (reference sequence). The CDR3 is 14 residues long.